This TCR beta chain is from a study of cytotoxic CD8 clonotypes in ibrutinib-treated CLL. The protocol was immunoSEQ multiplex PCR, while the TCRdb copy is restricted to in-frame clones and leaves out a portion. The sample gives approximately 120,000 clones, approximately 81% of which show up once; roughly 3.5% is in the top ten. The ends lost 10 bases at V and 5 bases at J; junction bases unmatched: 7. The CDR3 sequence is 12 residues long. Germline V gene lookup returns CDR1 ENHRY and CDR2 SYGVKD. This TCR came from a human donor with chronic lymphocytic leukemia. This specimen was PBMCs, taken after 24 months of ibrutinib treatment. The chain combines TRBV10-3 with TRBJ1-2, with 7 bases aligning to TRBD1. For the CDR3, the DNA is TGTGCCACCTGGACAGGAGAGTATGGCTACACCTTC. This sequence encodes CATWTGEYGYTF.